The T cell receptor beta chain under discussion was sequenced for a study of cytomegalovirus exposure and HLA in healthy donors. Notes on the study in general: Accurate prediction of HLA-A and HLA-B alleles (for most subjects) was reportedly achieved from TCR beta sequences. Links to common viral pathogens appeared, in a later analysis, for several of the most significant clusters. Across donors, sequencing depth was assumed by presence/absence analyses to be roughly uniform. Because they were indistinguishable, some V segments, including TRBV6-2 and TRBV6-3, were excluded.

About this clone itself: What it recognizes is unknown.

The germline V gene encodes CDR1 LGHNA and CDR2 YNFKEQ. V gave up 4 bases and J gave up 3 bases; unmatched junction bases: 11. The CDR3 extends over 16 amino acids. The PCR had 60 Vbeta and 13 Jbeta primers. The protocol was immunoSEQ multiplex PCR, while the TCRdb copy is restricted to in-frame clones and leaves out a portion. The sample shows 95,000 to 150,000 clones, around 78% of them seen only once. This receptor was identified in a woman between 40 and 55 years old in good health and CMV-seronegative. The sample comprised PBMCs. The J gene is TRBJ2-5, the V gene TRBV4-2; 7 bases fit TRBD1. The CDR3 DNA sequence: TGTGCCAGCAGCCCCTCGCAGGGGGAATGGGAAGAGACCCAGTACTTC. This encodes CASSPSQGEWEETQYF.